This T cell receptor beta chain comes out of a study of CD8 T cells in ankylosing spondylitis. The CDR3 is made up of 12 amino acids. Trimming pared 1 base from V and 5 bases from J, leaving 6 bases between. Note on this clonotype: What it binds is not known.

TCRdb processed the 5' RACE reads anew with MiXCR; each CDR3 protein has one entry. The sample lists about 270,000 distinct CDR3 sequences, roughly a third occurring once. Whole-study results and caveats: Enrichment of disease-linked clones was reportedly significant in matched ankylosing spondylitis synovial fluid. Ankylosing spondylitis blood seemed to carry a telltale TCR beta motif made of eight highly homologous variants.

The origin of this receptor is a male donor with ankylosing spondylitis or in good health (not recorded which). The V call is TRBV12-3 or TRBV12-4, the J call TRBJ2-7; D unclear. The source material was blood, either unsorted or a sorted T cell fraction (not recorded which). The CDR3 region is CASSLGPNEQYF. CDR3 in DNA: TGTGCCAGCAGTTTAGGGCCAAACGAGCAGTACTTC.